This TCR beta chain was identified in a study of Ad26.COV2.S vaccination and SARS-CoV-2 variants. General study findings and limits: Overall T cell responses may have been underestimated by the analyses of TCR breadth and depth.

Treatment: around 19 received Ad26.COV2.S at low or high dose, single or two shots; roughly five received placebo; per-sample allocation not given. Day 63 after the first injection of vaccine or placebo was the sampling time. Profiling relied on immunoSEQ multiplex PCR, and the TCRdb table lists in-frame clones only, not all of them. The data hold 300,000 to 350,000 clones, with roughly nine tenths observed a single time. A note on this clone: Antigen unknown.

The ends were cut back, 0 bases at V and 4 bases at J, with 14 bases in the middle. The length of the CDR3 is 16 residues. The germline V gene encodes CDR1 KGHSH and CDR2 LQKENI. The chain employs TRBV18 and TRBJ2-3; maybe TRBD2 (7 bases). The receptor was isolated from a person aged 18-60 years who received the Ad26.COV2.S COVID-19 vaccine or a placebo. The source was peripheral blood, collected in a trial of Ad26.COV2.S vaccine versus placebo. Here the CDR3 reads CASSPPNGGPPDTQYF. CDR3 sequence (DNA): TGTGCCAGCTCACCACCGAACGGGGGGCCCCCAGATACGCAGTATTTT.